This T cell receptor beta chain was sequenced during a study of identifying expanded T cells in peripheral blood. Per the germline V gene, CDR1 is LGHNA and CDR2 is YSLEER. V was cut by 0 bases and J by 2 bases, with 17 bases left in between. The CDR3 contains 18 residues. The study, taken as a whole, reports: Differentially abundant clones: about 1.1 between replicates, about 16 at around 2 weeks, more than 18 at four. Variance in clone template counts between roughly two-week samples significantly increased with total template count across all healthy donors.

The table came from immunoSEQ multiplex PCR; TCRdb's copy has only in-frame clones and leaves some out. The sample has about 78,000 clones; more than 75% are singletons. During the collection period, no donor immune events like infections were recorded. On this clone itself: Its specificity is unknown.

The source is a person between 18 and 75 years old in good health. The rearrangement links TRBV4-3 to TRBJ2-4; D assignment may be TRBD1 or TRBD2 (5 bases each). The sequencing input was blood. CDR3 amino acids: CASSQDSPWDVPKNIQYF. The DNA of the CDR3 is TGCGCCAGCAGCCAAGATAGTCCCTGGGACGTTCCCAAAAACATTCAGTACTTC.